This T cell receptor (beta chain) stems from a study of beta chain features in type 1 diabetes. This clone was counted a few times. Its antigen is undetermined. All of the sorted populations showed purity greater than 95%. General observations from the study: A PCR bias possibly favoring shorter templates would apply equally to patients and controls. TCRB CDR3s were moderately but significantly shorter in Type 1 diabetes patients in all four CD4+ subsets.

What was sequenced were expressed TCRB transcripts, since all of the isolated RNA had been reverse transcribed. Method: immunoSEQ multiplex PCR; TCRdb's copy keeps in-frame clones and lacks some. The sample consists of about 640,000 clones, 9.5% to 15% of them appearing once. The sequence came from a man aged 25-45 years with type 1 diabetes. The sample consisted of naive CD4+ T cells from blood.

In nucleotides, the CDR3 is TGCAGCGCTCTCCCACCGGACAGAGCGGAGCAGTACTTC. Encoded protein: CSALPPDRAEQYF. The rearrangement uses TRBV29-1 and TRBJ2-7, with D perhaps matching TRBD1 (6 bases). The CDR3 extends over 13 amino acids. Germline CDR1 reads SQVTM; CDR2 reads ANQGSEA. The ends were cut back, 7 bases at V and 7 bases at J, with 20 bases in the middle.